The 21 T cell receptor beta chains below were found in one sample sequenced in a study of sequential checkpoint blockade in melanoma. Sequencing was performed with immunoSEQ multiplex PCR; in TCRdb, only in-frame clones are kept and a portion is missing. The sample shows approximately 10,000 clones, 75% to 80% of them seen only once. Indicated treatment: randomized to nivolumab then ipilimumab (arm A) or the reverse (arm B). Sample: CD8+ T cells sorted from blood (inferred from file names), taken from a patient given nivolumab and ipilimumab in sequence. These receptors all come from a human donor with melanoma.

This clone occurred a few times. The chain combines TRBV7-9 with TRBJ2-1; TRBD1 might be the D (6 bases). V lost 2 bases to trimming and J lost 9 bases, with 8 bases between them. CDR3 length: 12 residues. Germline CDR1 SEHNR, CDR2 FQNEAQ (reference sequence). The DNA of the CDR3 is TGTGCCAGCAGCTTATTAGGGGGTGAGCAGTTCTTC. This encodes CASSLLGGEQFF.

The CDR3 here is CAWDGGTSEAFF. As DNA, the CDR3 is TGTGCCTGGGACGGGGGGACAAGTGAAGCTTTCTTT. The rearrangement uses TRBV30 and TRBJ1-1; weak D call: TRBD1 (6 bases). The CDR3 runs to 12 residues. From germline, CDR1 is GTSNPN and CDR2 SVGIG (reference sequence). V gave up 5 bases and J gave up 7 bases, with 14 bases separating them.

This chain joins TRBV29-1 and TRBJ2-1, with D hard to call. The germline V gene encodes CDR1 SQVTM and CDR2 ANQGSEA. This CDR3 region has 10 residues. The V end lost 6 bases, the J end lost 6 bases, and 6 bases lay between the germline ends. The CDR3 loop reads CSVASNEQFF. The CDR3 region has the DNA TGCAGCGTGGCTAGCAATGAGCAGTTCTTC.

This clone was seen a few times. The chain recombines TRBV7-6 with TRBJ2-7; the match to TRBD1 covers 10 bases. CDR1 and CDR2 from the germline V gene are SGHVS and FNYEAQ. The CDR3 totals 15 residues. Trimming took 5 bases from V and 3 from J; bases not matched to a gene: 7. The CDR3 coding sequence is TGTGCCAGCAGCCCCCGGGACAGGGGAGGCTACGAGCAGTACTTC. Translation gives CASSPRDRGGYEQYF. The variable domain in full, with the rest retrieved from reference TRBV7-6 and TRBJ2-7, is GAGVSQSPRYKVTKRGQDVALRCDPISGHVSLYWYRQALGQGPEFLTYFNYEAQQDKSGLPNDRFSAERPEGSISTLTIQRTEQRDSAMYRCASSPRDRGGYEQYFGPGTRLTVT.

The chain joins TRBV5-4 to TRBJ2-7, with 11 bases matching TRBD2. Germline assignment: CDR1 SGHNT and CDR2 YYREEE (reference sequence). This CDR3 spans 17 amino acids. V lost 3 bases to trimming and J lost 7 bases; unmatched junction nucleotides: 15. The CDR3 spells CASSWGFSGRGQQEQYF. The CDR3 DNA reads TGTGCCAGCAGCTGGGGGTTTAGCGGGAGGGGACAGCAAGAGCAGTACTTC.

The V and J genes are TRBV5-1 and TRBJ2-2; possibly TRBD1 for D (5 bases). V shed 1 base and J shed 6 bases, with 10 bases lying between them. Germline V gives CDR1 SGHRS, CDR2 YFSETQ. This CDR3 is 14 amino acids long. CDR3 coding DNA: TGCGCCAGCAGCTTGATGGGGCGTCCCGGGGAGCTGTTTTTT. Residues: CASSLMGRPGELFF.

The chain has TRBV10-3 and TRBJ2-7, with TRBD1 matching over 8 bases. Germline V gives CDR1 ENHRY, CDR2 SYGVKD. The V and J ends lost 6 bases and 2 bases, in that order; junction bases with no gene match: 3. This CDR3 is built from 13 residues. The CDR3 region is CAIRGQGAYEQYF. CDR3 in DNA: TGTGCCATCAGAGGACAGGGTGCCTACGAGCAGTACTTC.

This clone is labeled medium-sized. This chain uses TRBV7-9 with TRBJ2-5, with no clear D. CDR1 and CDR2 from the germline V gene are SEHNR and FQNEAQ (reference sequence). This CDR3 region has 12 residues. V dropped 1 base and J dropped 10 bases, with 10 bases sitting between them. CDR3 bases: TGTGCCAGCAGCTTAGGAAGTGAGGACCAGTACTTC. It codes for CASSLGSEDQYF.

This chain joins TRBV9 and TRBJ1-1; possibly TRBD1 for D (6 bases). Trimming shortened V by 4 bases and J by 3 bases, and 13 bases separated the two germline ends. This CDR3 has 14 amino acids. The germline V gene has CDR1 SGDLS and CDR2 YYNGEE. CDR3 region: CASSPFDRHTEAFF. CDR3 in DNA: TGTGCCAGCAGCCCATTTGACAGGCACACTGAAGCTTTCTTT.

The rearrangement uses TRBV7-3 and TRBJ2-1; D is undetermined. Trimming left V 5 bases short and J 6 bases short, with 11 bases between. The CDR3 runs to 13 residues. Germline CDR1 is SGHTA and CDR2 is FQGTGA. The CDR3 nucleotides are TGTGCCAGCAGCGCCGCCCACTTCAATGAGCAGTTCTTC. Translated: CASSAAHFNEQFF.

V gene TRBV7-9 combines with J gene TRBJ2-7; 8 positions match TRBD1. V shed 6 bases, J shed 0 bases, and the junction held 4 bases outside the gene matches. Germline V gene data show CDR1 as SEHNR and CDR2 as FQNEAQ (reference sequence). The CDR3 is 14 amino acids. CDR3 coding DNA: TGTGCCAGCAGAGAAACAGGGGGCTCCTACGAGCAGTACTTC. The encoded protein is CASRETGGSYEQYF.

The CDR3 coding sequence is TGTGCCAGTAGTCTCGGACAGGGTCCATACAATGAGCAGTTCTTC. It codes for CASSLGQGPYNEQFF. The V gene is TRBV19, the J gene TRBJ2-1; 8 bases agree with TRBD1. The V gene's germline CDR1 is LNHDA and CDR2 SQIVND (reference sequence). CDR3 length: 15 amino acids. V trimming: 5 bases; J trimming: 4 bases; junction bases outside the gene matches: 7. The variable domain in full, with the rest retrieved from reference TRBV19 and TRBJ2-1, is DGGITQSPKYLFRKEGQNVTLSCEQNLNHDAMYWYRQDPGQGLRLIYYSQIVNDFQKGDIAEGYSVSREKKESFPLTVTSAQKNPTAFYLCASSLGQGPYNEQFFGPGTRLTVL.

This clone turned up a few times. The chain has TRBV4-3 and TRBJ1-3, with D unclear. Trimming took off 0 bases at V and 4 bases at J, with 7 bases between the two ends. Germline V CDR1 and CDR2: LGHNA, YSLEER. CDR3 length: 14 amino acids. Written as DNA, the CDR3 is TGCGCCAGCAGCCAAGACAGTTTCGGAAACACCATATATTTT. This codes for CASSQDSFGNTIYF.

The rearrangement links TRBV7-2 to TRBJ2-7; 9 nucleotides agree with TRBD2. V was pared by 5 bases and J by 1 base, with 9 bases of the junction left unmatched. The CDR3 has 16 amino acids. CDR1 SGHTA and CDR2 FQGNSA come from the germline V gene. The CDR3 sequence is CASSPFPSGKSYEQYF. In nucleotides, the CDR3 is TGTGCCAGCAGCCCATTCCCTAGCGGGAAATCCTACGAGCAGTACTTC.

The chain has TRBV2 and TRBJ2-3; D gene uncertain. CDR1 is SNHLY, CDR2 FYNNEI, per germline. This CDR3 spans 16 amino acids. V lost 6 bases and J lost 3, with 19 bases in between. The CDR3 spells CASRGLQTWATDTQYF. The CDR3 bases are TGTGCCAGCAGGGGTCTTCAAACTTGGGCGACAGATACGCAGTATTTT.

This sequence joins TRBV5-1 and TRBJ1-6; possibly TRBD1 for D (5 bases). From germline, CDR1 is SGHRS and CDR2 YFSETQ. This CDR3 spans 14 amino acids. The ends were cut back, 5 bases at V and 9 bases at J, with 15 bases in the middle. The CDR3: CASSSEGTISPLHF. CDR3 nucleotides: TGCGCCAGCAGTTCGGAGGGGACGATTTCACCCCTCCACTTT.

Only a few counts were recorded for this clone. The chain carries TRBV28 and TRBJ1-1; perhaps TRBD1 as D (5 bases). Trimming removed 5 bases from V and 1 base from J, with 8 bases in between. Germline CDR1 and CDR2: MDHEN and SYDVKM. This CDR3 is built from 13 residues. The CDR3 region is CASSRQKNTEAFF. As DNA, the CDR3 is TGTGCCAGCAGTCGACAGAAGAACACTGAAGCTTTCTTT.

This chain joins TRBV28 and TRBJ1-2; 8 nucleotides line up with TRBD1. Germline values: CDR1 MDHEN, CDR2 SYDVKM. The CDR3 consists of 15 residues. Germline trimming cut 5 bases from V and 4 bases from J; bases unmatched to any gene: 9. CDR3: CASSPRTGPSYGYTF. CDR3 nucleotides: TGTGCCAGCAGTCCCCGGACAGGGCCCTCCTATGGCTACACCTTC.

This chain links TRBV9 with TRBJ2-1; D unresolved. V gave up 0 bases and J gave up 1 base, with 8 bases separating them. This CDR3 is built from 15 residues. Germline values: CDR1 SGDLS, CDR2 YYNGEE. CDR3 sequence reads: CASSVEAPSYNEQFF. The CDR3 DNA sequence: TGTGCCAGCAGCGTAGAAGCGCCTTCCTACAATGAGCAGTTCTTC.

This rearrangement joins TRBV7-6 to TRBJ2-1; 9 positions match TRBD1. V was clipped by 4 bases and J by 5 bases; unmatched bases: 6. Germline CDR1 and CDR2: SGHVS and FNYEAQ. There are 15 residues in the CDR3. CDR3 bases: TGTGCCAGCAGCTCCAGACAGGGGGTAAACAATGAGCAGTTCTTC. It codes for CASSSRQGVNNEQFF.

The CDR3 DNA follows: TGTGCCAGCAGCTTGACAGGGTTATGGGATACGCAGTATTTT. This codes for CASSLTGLWDTQYF. This rearrangement joins TRBV27 to TRBJ2-3, with TRBD1 matching 7 bases. The germline V gene has CDR1 MNHEY and CDR2 SMNVEV (reference sequence). The J segment lost 6 bases and the V segment lost 6 bases, leaving 9 bases of the junction unmatched. The CDR3 runs 14 residues.